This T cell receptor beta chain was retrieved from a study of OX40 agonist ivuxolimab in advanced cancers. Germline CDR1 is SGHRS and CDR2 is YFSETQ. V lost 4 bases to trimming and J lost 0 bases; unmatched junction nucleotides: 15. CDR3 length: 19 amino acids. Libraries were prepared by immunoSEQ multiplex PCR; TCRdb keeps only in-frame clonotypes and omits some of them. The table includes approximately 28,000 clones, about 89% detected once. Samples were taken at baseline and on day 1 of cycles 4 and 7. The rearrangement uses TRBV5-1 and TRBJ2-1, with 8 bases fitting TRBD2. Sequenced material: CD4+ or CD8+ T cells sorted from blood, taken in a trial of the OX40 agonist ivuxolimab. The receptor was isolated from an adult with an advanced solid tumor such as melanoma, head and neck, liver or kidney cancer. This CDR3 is CASSPVASGLSSSYNEQFF. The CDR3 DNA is TGCGCCAGCAGCCCGGTGGCTAGCGGGTTATCGAGCTCCTACAATGAGCAGTTCTTC.